Listed below are T cell receptor beta chains from one sample, sequenced in a study of identical twins. Each CDR3 protein gets one entry after TCRdb re-called the 5' RACE reads with MiXCR. The sample lists about 810,000 distinct CDR3 sequences, 12% occurring once. These same data were also listed under a study on yellow fever vaccine responses in identical twins.

Input material: PBMCs. The receptors were sampled from a woman younger than 35 in good health. Each CDR3 is given with its conserved first and last residue. The order of the fields is V gene, clone size, J gene, D gene, CDR3 protein, CDR3 DNA. The D gene is left open where the match is weak. Not every row has a clone size; where given, it reads once, few, many or a size class.

v_gene: TRBV6-1; abundance: .; j_gene: TRBJ1-1; d_gene: .; CDR3aa: CASSGMAWVGTEAFF; CDR3nt: TGTGCCAGCAGTGGCATGGCCTGGGTGGGCACTGAAGCTTTCTTT
v_gene: TRBV2; abundance: .; j_gene: TRBJ2-1; d_gene: .; CDR3aa: CASGWSSYNEQFF; CDR3nt: TGTGCCAGCGGGTGGAGCTCCTACAATGAGCAGTTCTTC
v_gene: TRBV12-3/TRBV12-4; abundance: many; j_gene: TRBJ2-1; d_gene: TRBD2; CDR3aa: CASSRGLAGNNEQFF; CDR3nt: TGTGCCAGCAGTCGTGGACTAGCGGGGAACAATGAGCAGTTCTTC
v_gene: TRBV29-1; abundance: many; j_gene: TRBJ2-3; d_gene: TRBD2; CDR3aa: CSLEREQFPDTQYF; CDR3nt: TGCAGCCTGGAGCGGGAGCAATTCCCAGATACGCAGTATTTT
v_gene: TRBV9; abundance: few; j_gene: TRBJ2-1; d_gene: TRBD2; CDR3aa: CASSVVAGVHNEQFF; CDR3nt: TGTGCCAGCAGCGTAGTAGCGGGGGTGCACAATGAGCAGTTCTTC
v_gene: TRBV7-3; abundance: .; j_gene: TRBJ1-4; d_gene: .; CDR3aa: CASSLISGEKLFF; CDR3nt: TGTGCCAGCAGCTTAATATCAGGTGAAAAACTGTTTTTT
v_gene: TRBV20-1; abundance: .; j_gene: TRBJ2-7; d_gene: .; CDR3aa: CSASNWDLSYEQYF; CDR3nt: TGCAGTGCTAGTAACTGGGACCTCTCCTACGAGCAGTACTTC
v_gene: TRBV5-1; abundance: few; j_gene: TRBJ2-1; d_gene: .; CDR3aa: CASSRASSSYNEQFF; CDR3nt: TGCGCCAGCAGCAGAGCTAGCAGCTCCTACAATGAGCAGTTCTTC
v_gene: TRBV4-1; abundance: .; j_gene: TRBJ2-1; d_gene: .; CDR3aa: CASSTRTRSYNEQFF; CDR3nt: TGCGCCAGCAGCACCCGGACGCGCTCCTACAATGAGCAGTTCTTC
v_gene: TRBV5-1; abundance: .; j_gene: TRBJ1-1; d_gene: TRBD1; CDR3aa: CASSFSTGYATEAFF; CDR3nt: TGCGCCAGCAGCTTTTCGACAGGGTATGCCACTGAAGCTTTCTTT
v_gene: TRBV24-1; abundance: .; j_gene: TRBJ2-3; d_gene: TRBD1; CDR3aa: CATSGDRGSDTQYF; CDR3nt: TGTGCCACCAGTGGCGACAGGGGCTCAGATACGCAGTATTTT
v_gene: TRBV19; abundance: .; j_gene: TRBJ2-3; d_gene: TRBD2; CDR3aa: CASKASGRLDTQYF; CDR3nt: TGTGCCAGTAAGGCTAGCGGGAGGTTAGATACGCAGTATTTT
v_gene: TRBV4-1; abundance: .; j_gene: TRBJ1-4; d_gene: .; CDR3aa: CASSQKDGTTNEKLFF; CDR3nt: TGCGCCAGCAGCCAAAAGGACGGCACAACTAATGAAAAACTGTTTTTT
v_gene: TRBV7-9; abundance: .; j_gene: TRBJ1-6; d_gene: TRBD1; CDR3aa: CASTPSAGGNSPLHF; CDR3nt: TGTGCCAGCACCCCCTCGGCAGGGGGGAATTCACCCCTCCACTTT